One and the same sample provided the 3 T cell receptor beta chains below, sequenced in a study of control samples from healthy donors and cancer patients. Only in-frame clones appear in the TCRdb table, and some are missing; sequencing was by immunoSEQ multiplex PCR. The data contain 70,000 to 80,000 clones, roughly 89% of them seen just once; the ten biggest clones take up under 2%. Sequences were obtained from PBMCs. The receptors were sampled from a woman in her sixties or seventies with head and neck cancer.

This chain connects TRBV6-2 or TRBV6-3 to TRBJ1-1, with a tentative D call TRBD1 (5 bases). Germline V gene lookup returns CDR1 MNHEY and CDR2 SVGEGT. This CDR3 spans 13 amino acids. Trimming removed 6 bases at V and 11 bases at J, with 19 bases between. The CDR3 protein is CASSWDGRGYAFF. In DNA, the CDR3 is TGTGCCAGCAGCTGGGACGGGCGAGGGTACGCTTTCTTT.

This chain links TRBV5-3 with TRBJ1-5, with 7 nucleotides matching TRBD1. TRBV5-3 has ORF status, its function being uncertain. The CDR3 length is 15 residues. The junction had 12 bases not matched to a gene; V was cut back by 5 bases and J by 7 bases. DNA of the CDR3: TGTGCCAGAAGGGACCGCGACAGGGCCGGACAGCCCCAGCATTTT. Amino acid sequence: CARRDRDRAGQPQHF.

V and J are TRBV6-2 or TRBV6-3 and TRBJ2-1; TRBD1 might be the D (7 bases). There are 14 residues in the CDR3. CDR1 and CDR2 (germline): MNHEY, SVGEGT. Trimming took 0 bases from V and 9 from J, leaving 12 bases between them. The CDR3 loop is CASSYSGRDSEQFF. The CDR3 region has the DNA TGTGCCAGCAGTTACTCGGGGCGGGACAGTGAGCAGTTCTTC.